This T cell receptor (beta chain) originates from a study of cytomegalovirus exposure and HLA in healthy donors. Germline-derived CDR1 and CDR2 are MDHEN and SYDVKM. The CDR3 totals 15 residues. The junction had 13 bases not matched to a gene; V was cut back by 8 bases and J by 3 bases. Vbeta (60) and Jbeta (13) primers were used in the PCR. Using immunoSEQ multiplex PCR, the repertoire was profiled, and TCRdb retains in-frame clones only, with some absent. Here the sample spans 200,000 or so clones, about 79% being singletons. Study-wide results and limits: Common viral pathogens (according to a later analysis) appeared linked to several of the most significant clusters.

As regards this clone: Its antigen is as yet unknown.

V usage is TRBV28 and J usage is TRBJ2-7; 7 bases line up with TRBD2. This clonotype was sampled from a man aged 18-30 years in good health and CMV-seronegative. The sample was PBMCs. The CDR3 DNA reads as TGTGCCAGCGACCTGTGGGCTAGCGGACACTACGAGCAGTACTTC. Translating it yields CASDLWASGHYEQYF. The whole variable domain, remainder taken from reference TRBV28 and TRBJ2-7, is DVKVTQSSRYLVKRTGEKVFLECVQDMDHENMFWYRQDPGLGLRLIYFSYDVKMKEKGDIPEGYSVSREKKERFSLILESASTNQTSMYLCASDLWASGHYEQYFGPGTRLTVT.